The 7 T cell receptor beta chains below all came from one sample that was sequenced in a study of cytomegalovirus exposure and HLA in healthy donors. PCR was performed using 60 Vbeta and 13 Jbeta primers. Sequenced by immunoSEQ multiplex PCR; TCRdb stores in-frame clones only, minus some. The sample contains 150,000 to 200,000 clones, 82% of which appear only once. The sample taken for sequencing was PBMCs. Source of these receptors: a male donor in good health and CMV-seronegative.

The chain links TRBV11-3 to TRBJ2-3, with 7 positions matching TRBD1. The V gene end was trimmed by 5 bases and the J gene end by 3 bases; junction bases not matched to a gene: 2. This CDR3 is built from 13 residues. The germline CDR1 and CDR2 sequences are SGHNT and YENEEA. CDR3 DNA: TGTGCCAGCAGCACGGACAGGACAGATACGCAGTATTTT. Residues: CASSTDRTDTQYF.

The CDR3 DNA follows: TGTGCCAGCACCACCGGACAGGGGGCGCTTTCTAACTATGGCTACACCTTC. It translates to CASTTGQGALSNYGYTF. The chain combines TRBV28 with TRBJ1-2; 11 positions match TRBD1. From germline, CDR1 is MDHEN and CDR2 SYDVKM. The CDR3 covers 17 residues. The junction had 10 bases not matched to a gene; V was cut back by 7 bases and J by 0 bases.

The V gene is TRBV23-1, the J gene TRBJ1-4; 9 bases fit TRBD1. TRBV23-1 is an open reading frame, and its role is uncertain. After removal of 7 bases from V and 6 bases from J, the junction contained 3 bases not matched to a gene. The CDR3 contains 13 residues. In DNA, the CDR3 is TGCGCCAGCACAAGGACAGGGGATGAAAAACTGTTTTTT. Amino acids: CASTRTGDEKLFF.

The CDR3 here is CASSLGPWGGYEQYF. The DNA for the CDR3 is TGTGCCAGCAGCTTGGGCCCCTGGGGGGGCTACGAGCAGTACTTC. V gene TRBV5-8 combines with J gene TRBJ2-5; the match to TRBD2 covers 7 bases. The DNA end is more similar to TRBJ2-7, so the J call may be wrong. The V gene's germline CDR1 is SGHTS and CDR2 YDEGEE. The CDR3 is made up of 15 amino acids.

The J gene is TRBJ1-1, the V gene TRBV9, with 7 bases matching TRBD1. The trim removed 6 bases at V and 4 bases at J, leaving 9 bases unmatched. Germline CDR1 and CDR2: SGDLS and YYNGEE. The CDR3 is 14 residues long. The CDR3 coding sequence is TGTGCCAGCAAAAACGACAGGGACCCCACTGAAGCTTTCTTT. It specifies CASKNDRDPTEAFF.

The rearrangement links TRBV27 to TRBJ2-6; D remains unclear. The CDR3 covers 16 residues. From germline, CDR1 is MNHEY and CDR2 SMNVEV (reference sequence). Deletions cut 6 bases from V and 0 bases from J, with 12 bases between. The CDR3 sequence: CASSPDGSSGANVLTF. In DNA, the CDR3 is TGTGCCAGCAGCCCCGACGGGTCCTCTGGGGCCAACGTCCTGACTTTC.

A remark on this clone: Within the sample, other DNA sequences also encode this same CDR3. The genes are TRBV12-5 and TRBJ2-2; perhaps TRBD2 as D (6 bases). CDR1 is LGHNT, CDR2 FRNRAP, per germline. Deletions cut 0 bases from V and 6 bases from J, with 20 bases between. The CDR3 runs to 18 residues. CDR3 residues: CASGLVLGRLAKAGELFF. The CDR3 DNA reads as TGTGCTAGTGGTTTGGTACTGGGTCGTCTAGCGAAGGCCGGGGAGCTGTTTTTT.